This TCR beta chain was captured by sequencing in a study of T cells expressing NK-cell markers. Turning to the study itself: The TCR beta repertoires originated in sorted CD3+CD56+NKG2C+, CD3+CD56+NKG2C- and CD3+CD56-NKG2C+ T cells.

TCRdb reprocessed the 5' RACE reads and reports one entry per CDR3 protein, with no DNA. The listing contains approximately 420,000 distinct CDR3 sequences. This CDR3 has 17 amino acids. Looked up from germline, CDR1 is KGHSH and CDR2 is LQKENI. V usage is TRBV18 and J usage is TRBJ1-3; the D gene TCRdb calls, TRBD1, cannot be checked with no DNA. The TCR originated in a woman in her 50s in good health. The sample was blood T cells: a sorted CD56 or NKG2C T cell subset, CD4+ or CD8+ T cells, or bulk PBMC T cells (not recorded which). The CDR3 spells CASSTALGGGSGNTIYF.